The 13 T cell receptor delta chains in this list originate from one sample, sequenced in a study of Vδ1+ human thymocytes. Study-wide points: In the thymus, TRG and TRD repertoires looked highly polyclonal with Gaussian CDR3 lengths.

Extracted RNA was reverse transcribed into cDNA. CDR3 amplicons came from multiplex PCR with pooled V-gene forward and constant-region reverse primers. TCRdb fed the multiplex PCR reads into CATT to redo clone calling. The sample carries around 60,000 delta-chain clones, about 16% recorded once. Which antigens these TCRs recognize remains unknown. The sequencing sample was made of Vdelta1+ gamma-delta thymocytes from the thymus. Described subset: FACS-sorted CD3+ TCRalphabeta- TCRVdelta1+ TCRVdelta2- thymocytes. The receptors originated from a girl in the first two years of life who had congenital heart surgery.

The chain couples TRDV1 to TRDJ1; a possible D gene is TRDD3 (6 bases). The CDR3 has 17 residues. Trimming pared 1 base from V and 0 bases from J, leaving 15 bases between. Per germline, CDR1 TSWWSYY and CDR2 QGS. CDR3 DNA: TGTGCTCTTGGGGAACATAATCCGGGGGGAAACACCGATAAACTCATCTTT. As protein: CALGEHNPGGNTDKLIF.

This clone was counted only a few times. The rearrangement joins TRDV1 to TRDJ1; D is unclear. Germline V gives CDR1 TSWWSYY, CDR2 QGS. The CDR3 consists of 16 residues. V gave up 2 bases and J gave up 7 bases, with 20 bases separating them. This CDR3 is CALGEYVGASPGKLIF. DNA of the CDR3: TGTGCTCTTGGGGAATACGTAGGGGCCTCTCCGGGTAAACTCATCTTT.

The rearrangement uses TRDV1 and TRDJ1; D call uncertain. Trimming took 2 bases from V and 1 from J, leaving 17 bases between them. CDR1 is TSWWSYY and CDR2 is QGS in the germline V gene. The CDR3 loop spans 17 amino acids. The CDR3 protein is CALGEVRSWFSTDKLIF. CDR3 bases: TGTGCTCTTGGGGAAGTTCGGTCTTGGTTCAGCACCGATAAACTCATCTTT.

This clone was found once. This sequence joins TRDV1 and TRDJ1; 8 bases are shared with TRDD3. Trimming removed 1 base from V and 0 bases from J; junction bases left unmatched: 28. The CDR3 length is 24 residues. Per the germline V gene, CDR1 is TSWWSYY and CDR2 is QGS. The CDR3 DNA sequence: TGTGCTCTTGGGGAACCCCTGAAATTGCCCTACCGTACTGGGGGTGTGGGGTACACCGATAAACTCATCTTT. This encodes CALGEPLKLPYRTGGVGYTDKLIF.

The chain uses TRDV1 and TRDJ1; 8 nucleotides agree with TRDD3. The J segment lost 0 bases and the V segment lost 4 bases, leaving 16 bases of the junction unmatched. CDR1 and CDR2 (germline): TSWWSYY, QGS. The CDR3 consists of 19 residues. CDR3 DNA sequence: TGTGCTCTTGGGGGATGGCCACCGACTGGGGGTTCCTACACCGATAAACTCATCTTT. It is translated as CALGGWPPTGGSYTDKLIF.

This clone was found a few times. The gene calls are TRDV1 and TRDJ1; D possibly corresponds to TRDD3 (5 bases). Germline CDR1 TSWWSYY, CDR2 QGS. Between the trimmed V and J ends, which lost 2 bases and 0 bases, there was a span of 28 bases. The CDR3 has 21 residues. This CDR3 is CALGEGAPPPLGLEYTDKLIF. CDR3 DNA sequence: TGTGCTCTTGGGGAAGGTGCTCCGCCTCCCTTGGGGTTAGAGTACACCGATAAACTCATCTTT.

This clone was seen a few times. At one of its ends the junction is not consistent with the germline gene, which may arise from a read error. This sequence joins TRDV1 and TRDJ1; 12 bases map to TRDD3. The CDR3 spans 22 residues. Germline CDR1 TSWWSYY, CDR2 QGS. The CDR3 DNA follows: TGTGCTCTTGGGGAACCAGTCTGCTCTACTGGGGGATACTCCCGGTACACCGATAAACCCATCTTT. It specifies CALGEPVCSTGGYSRYTDKPIF.

This clone was counted only a few times. V and J are TRDV1 and TRDJ1; 11 nucleotides match TRDD3. V lost 3 bases to trimming and J lost 3 bases; unmatched junction nucleotides: 39. This CDR3 spans 27 amino acids. Germline CDR1 is TSWWSYY and CDR2 is QGS. The CDR3 DNA reads TGTGCTCTTGGGGACACAACTCCAGCTTCCTACCTACCCCAGTACTGGGGGATAAGAGGTATCTCCGATAAACTCATCTTT. Translating it yields CALGDTTPASYLPQYWGIRGISDKLIF.

This clone was recorded a few times. A read error is possible here, since a much larger clone lies one base away. Other DNA sequences within the sample encode an identical CDR3. The gene calls are TRDV2 and TRDJ1; 8 nucleotides match TRDD3. The germline gives CDR1 GEAIGNYY, CDR2 EKD. The CDR3 runs 18 residues. CDR3 in amino acids: CACDTGGSWGRYTDKLIF. Here the CDR3 DNA reads TGTGCTTGTGACACCGGAGGATCCTGGGGGAGGTACACCGATAAACTCATCTTT.

This chain uses TRAV29/DV5 with TRDJ1; 10 nucleotides align to TRDD3. From germline, CDR1 is NSMFDY and CDR2 ISSIKDK. The CDR3 covers 17 residues. V trimming: 0 bases; J trimming: 6 bases; junction bases outside the gene matches: 14. As DNA, the CDR3 is TGTGCAGCAAGCGGGGCCTCCCCGGGGGATACGCGGAATAAACTCATCTTT. It encodes CAASGASPGDTRNKLIF.

Only a few counts were recorded for this clone. The rearrangement joins TRDV1 to TRDJ1; D call uncertain. Germline CDR1 TSWWSYY, CDR2 QGS. CDR3 length: 18 amino acids. V lost 4 bases and J lost 0, with 21 bases in between. CDR3 DNA sequence: TGTGCTCTTGGGGTCCAATTACGCTCCCCCCCTTACACCGATAAACTCATCTTT. Its translation: CALGVQLRSPPYTDKLIF.

V and J are TRDV1 and TRDJ1; the match to TRDD3 covers 11 bases. Unmatched junction bases numbered 12, after V lost 0 bases and J lost 3 bases. The CDR3 length is 19 residues. The germline V gene encodes CDR1 TSWWSYY and CDR2 QGS. CDR3: CALGELDPTGGYRSDKLIF. The CDR3 region has the DNA TGTGCTCTTGGGGAACTTGATCCTACTGGGGGATATCGGTCCGATAAACTCATCTTT.

J is TRDJ1 and V is TRDV1; no definite D call. Looked up from germline, CDR1 is TSWWSYY and CDR2 is QGS. V was trimmed by 4 bases and J by 4 bases, leaving 16 bases between them. This CDR3 is 15 amino acids long. The CDR3 nucleotides read TGTGCTCTTGGGGTCCCGATCGTACACCTCGATAAACTCATCTTT. Translating it yields CALGVPIVHLDKLIF.